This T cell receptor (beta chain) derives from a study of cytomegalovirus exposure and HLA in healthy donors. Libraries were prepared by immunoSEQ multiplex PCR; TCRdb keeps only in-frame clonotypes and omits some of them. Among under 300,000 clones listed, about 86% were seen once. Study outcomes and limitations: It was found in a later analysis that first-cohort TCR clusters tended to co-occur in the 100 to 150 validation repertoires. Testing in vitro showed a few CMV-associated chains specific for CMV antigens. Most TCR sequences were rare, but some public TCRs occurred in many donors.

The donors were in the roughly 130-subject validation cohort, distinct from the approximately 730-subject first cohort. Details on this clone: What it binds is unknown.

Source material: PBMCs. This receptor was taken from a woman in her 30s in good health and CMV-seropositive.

CDR3 sequence (DNA): TGTGCCAGCAGCTTAGCCCCCTCGGCGGGAGCCTACGAGCAGTACTTC. Translation gives CASSLAPSAGAYEQYF. V gene TRBV7-8 combines with J gene TRBJ2-7, with 7 nucleotides matching TRBD2. The germline CDR1 and CDR2 sequences are SGHVS and FQNEAQ. CDR3 length: 16 residues. V gave up 0 bases and J gave up 2 bases; unmatched junction bases: 7. Based on the CDR3 plus reference TRBV7-8 and TRBJ2-7, the full variable domain is GAGVSQSPRYKVAKRGQDVALRCDPISGHVSLFWYQQALGQGPEFLTYFQNEAQLDKSGLPSDRFFAERPEGSVSTLKIQRTQQEDSAVYLCASSLAPSAGAYEQYFGPGTRLTVT.